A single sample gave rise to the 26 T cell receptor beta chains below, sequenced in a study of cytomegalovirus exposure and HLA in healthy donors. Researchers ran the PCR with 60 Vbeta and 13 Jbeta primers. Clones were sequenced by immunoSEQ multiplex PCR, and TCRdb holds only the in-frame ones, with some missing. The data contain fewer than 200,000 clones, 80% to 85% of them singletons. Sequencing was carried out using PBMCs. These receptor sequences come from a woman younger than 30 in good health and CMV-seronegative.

As DNA, the CDR3 is TGCGCCAGCAGCCAGTCCTATAGAGGGGAGACCCAGTACTTC. The encoded protein is CASSQSYRGETQYF. The rearrangement uses TRBV4-3 and TRBJ2-5; a possible D gene is TRBD2 (5 bases). The CDR3 totals 14 residues. Between the trimmed V and J ends, which lost 3 bases and 5 bases, there was a span of 13 bases. CDR1 is LGHNA, CDR2 YSLEER, per germline.

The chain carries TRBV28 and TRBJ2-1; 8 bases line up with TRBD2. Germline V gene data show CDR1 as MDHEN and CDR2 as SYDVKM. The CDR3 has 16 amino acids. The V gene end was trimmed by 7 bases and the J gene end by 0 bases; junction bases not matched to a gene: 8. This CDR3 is CASTQLAGTSYNEQFF. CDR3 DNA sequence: TGTGCCAGCACCCAATTAGCGGGAACCTCCTACAATGAGCAGTTCTTC.

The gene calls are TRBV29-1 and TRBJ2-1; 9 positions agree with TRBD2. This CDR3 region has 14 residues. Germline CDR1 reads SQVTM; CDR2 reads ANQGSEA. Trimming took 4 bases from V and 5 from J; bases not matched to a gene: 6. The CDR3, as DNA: TGCAGCGTTGTCCAAGGCGGGAGGGACAATGAGCAGTTCTTC. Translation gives CSVVQGGRDNEQFF.

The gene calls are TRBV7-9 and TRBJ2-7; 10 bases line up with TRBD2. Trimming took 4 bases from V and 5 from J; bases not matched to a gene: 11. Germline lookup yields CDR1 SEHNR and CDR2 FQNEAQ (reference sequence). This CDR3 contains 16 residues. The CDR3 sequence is CASSSLRAGGVDEQYF. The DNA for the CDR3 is TGTGCCAGCAGCTCTCTCCGAGCGGGAGGGGTCGACGAGCAGTACTTC.

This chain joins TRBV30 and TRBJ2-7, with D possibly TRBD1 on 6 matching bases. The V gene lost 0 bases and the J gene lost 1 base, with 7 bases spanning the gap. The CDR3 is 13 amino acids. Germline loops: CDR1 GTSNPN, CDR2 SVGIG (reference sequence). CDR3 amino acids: CAWSVQGSYEQYV. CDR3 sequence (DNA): TGTGCCTGGAGTGTACAGGGATCCTACGAGCAGTACGTC.

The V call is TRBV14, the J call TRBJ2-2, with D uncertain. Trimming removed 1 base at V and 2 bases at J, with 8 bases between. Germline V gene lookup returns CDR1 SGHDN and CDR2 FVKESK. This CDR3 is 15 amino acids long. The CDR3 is CASSQVLTNTGELFF. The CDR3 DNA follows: TGTGCCAGCAGCCAAGTCCTAACCAACACCGGGGAGCTGTTTTTT.

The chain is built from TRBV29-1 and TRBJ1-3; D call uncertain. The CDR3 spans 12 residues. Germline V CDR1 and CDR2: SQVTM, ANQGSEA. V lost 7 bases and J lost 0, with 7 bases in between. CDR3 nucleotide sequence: TGCAGCGCGGTGAACTCTGGAAACACCATATATTTT. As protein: CSAVNSGNTIYF.

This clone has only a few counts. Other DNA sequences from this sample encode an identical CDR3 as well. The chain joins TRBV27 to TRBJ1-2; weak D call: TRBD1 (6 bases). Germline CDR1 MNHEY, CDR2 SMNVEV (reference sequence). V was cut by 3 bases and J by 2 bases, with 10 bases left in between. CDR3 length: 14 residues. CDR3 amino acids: CASSFGGANYGYTF. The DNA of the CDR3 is TGTGCCAGCAGTTTCGGGGGGGCCAACTATGGCTACACCTTC.

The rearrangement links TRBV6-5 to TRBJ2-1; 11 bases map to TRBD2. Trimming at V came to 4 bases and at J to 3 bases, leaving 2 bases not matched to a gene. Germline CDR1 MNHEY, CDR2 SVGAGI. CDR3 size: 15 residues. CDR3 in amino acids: CASSLLAGVYNEQFF. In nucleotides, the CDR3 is TGTGCCAGCAGTTTACTAGCGGGAGTCTACAATGAGCAGTTCTTC.

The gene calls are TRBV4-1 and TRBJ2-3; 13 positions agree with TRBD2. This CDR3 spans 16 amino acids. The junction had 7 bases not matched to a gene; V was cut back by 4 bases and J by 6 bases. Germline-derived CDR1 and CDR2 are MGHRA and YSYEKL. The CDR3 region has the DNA TGCGCCAGCAGCCCGACTAGCGGGGGGACTTCCGATACGCAGTATTTT. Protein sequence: CASSPTSGGTSDTQYF.

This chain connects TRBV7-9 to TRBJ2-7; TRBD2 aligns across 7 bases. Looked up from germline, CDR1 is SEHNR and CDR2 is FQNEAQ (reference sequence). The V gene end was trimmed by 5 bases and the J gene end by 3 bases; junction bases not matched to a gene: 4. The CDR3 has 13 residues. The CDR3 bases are TGTGCCAGCAGCCCCAGGGACTACTACGAGCAGTACTTC. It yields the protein CASSPRDYYEQYF.

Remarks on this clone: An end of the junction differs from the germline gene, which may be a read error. The CDR3 is CAGSLVRETQYF. CDR3 bases: TGTGCCGGCAGCTTAGTCAGGGAGACCCAGTACTTC. This sequence joins TRBV7-2 and TRBJ2-5; D call uncertain. The CDR3 runs 12 residues. Germline assignment: CDR1 SGHTA and CDR2 FQGNSA.

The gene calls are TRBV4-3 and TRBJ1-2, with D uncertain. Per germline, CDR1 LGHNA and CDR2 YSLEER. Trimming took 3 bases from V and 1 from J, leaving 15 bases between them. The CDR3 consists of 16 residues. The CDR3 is CASSQSRNRFNYGYTF. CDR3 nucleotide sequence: TGCGCCAGCAGCCAGTCCAGGAATAGGTTTAACTATGGCTACACCTTC.

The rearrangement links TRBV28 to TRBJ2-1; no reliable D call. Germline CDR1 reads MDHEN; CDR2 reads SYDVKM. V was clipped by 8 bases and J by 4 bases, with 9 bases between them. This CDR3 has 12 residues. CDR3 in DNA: TGTGCCAGCGCTCGGGTGTACAATGAGCAGTTCTTC. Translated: CASARVYNEQFF.

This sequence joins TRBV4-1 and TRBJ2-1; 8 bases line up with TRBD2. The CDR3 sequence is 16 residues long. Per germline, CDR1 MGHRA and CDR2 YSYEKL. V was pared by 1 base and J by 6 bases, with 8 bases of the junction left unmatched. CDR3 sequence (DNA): TGCGCCAGCAGCCAAGGGAGCGGGAGTATGGGCAATGAGCAGTTCTTC. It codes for CASSQGSGSMGNEQFF.

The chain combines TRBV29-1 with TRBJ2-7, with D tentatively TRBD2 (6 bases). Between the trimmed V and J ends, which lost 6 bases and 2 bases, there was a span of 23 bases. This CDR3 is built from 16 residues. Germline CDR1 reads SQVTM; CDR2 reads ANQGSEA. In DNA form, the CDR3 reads TGCAGCGTATCCCTAATCACCGGGACTGTCCCCTACGAGCAGTACTTC. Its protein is CSVSLITGTVPYEQYF.

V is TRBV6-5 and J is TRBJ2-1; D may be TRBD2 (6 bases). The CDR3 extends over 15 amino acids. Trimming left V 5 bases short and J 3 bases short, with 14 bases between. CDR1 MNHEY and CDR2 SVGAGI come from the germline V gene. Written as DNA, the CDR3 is TGTGCCAGCAGTCCCTGGCCTAGCGACTACAATGAGCAGTTCTTC. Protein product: CASSPWPSDYNEQFF.

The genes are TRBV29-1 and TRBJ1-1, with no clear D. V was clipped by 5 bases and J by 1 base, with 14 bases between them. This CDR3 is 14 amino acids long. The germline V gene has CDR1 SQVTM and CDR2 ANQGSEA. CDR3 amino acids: CSVKIEVRNTEAFF. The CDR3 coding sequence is TGCAGCGTTAAGATAGAGGTGCGGAACACTGAAGCTTTCTTT.

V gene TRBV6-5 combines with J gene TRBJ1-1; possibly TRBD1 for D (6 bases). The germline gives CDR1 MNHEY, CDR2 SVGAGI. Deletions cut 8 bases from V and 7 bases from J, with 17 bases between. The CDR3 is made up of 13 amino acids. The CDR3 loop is CASSSGVSYEAFF. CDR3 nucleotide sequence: TGTGCCAGCTCCTCAGGGGTCTCGTATGAAGCTTTCTTT.

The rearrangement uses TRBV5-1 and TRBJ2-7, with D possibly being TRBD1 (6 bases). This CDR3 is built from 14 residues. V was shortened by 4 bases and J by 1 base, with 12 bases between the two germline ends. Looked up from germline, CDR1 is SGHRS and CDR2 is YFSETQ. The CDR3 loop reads CASSPQGSSYEQYF. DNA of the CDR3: TGCGCCAGCAGCCCACAGGGAAGTTCCTACGAGCAGTACTTC.

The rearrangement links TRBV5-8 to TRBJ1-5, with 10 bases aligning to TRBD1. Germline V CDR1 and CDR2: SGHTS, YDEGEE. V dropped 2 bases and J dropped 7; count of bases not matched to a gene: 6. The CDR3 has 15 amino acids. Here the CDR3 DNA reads TGTGCCAGCAGCTTCGGGACAGGGGTCGACCAGCCCCAGCATTTT. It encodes CASSFGTGVDQPQHF.

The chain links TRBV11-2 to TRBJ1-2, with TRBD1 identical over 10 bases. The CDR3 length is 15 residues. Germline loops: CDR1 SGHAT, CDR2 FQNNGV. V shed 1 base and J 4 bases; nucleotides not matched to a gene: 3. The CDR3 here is CASSLAGTGVYGYTF. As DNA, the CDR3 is TGTGCCAGCAGCTTAGCCGGGACAGGGGTCTATGGCTACACCTTC.

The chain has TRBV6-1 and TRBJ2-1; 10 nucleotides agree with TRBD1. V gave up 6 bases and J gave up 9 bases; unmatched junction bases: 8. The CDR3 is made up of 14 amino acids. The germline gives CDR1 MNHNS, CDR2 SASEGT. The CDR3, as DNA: TGTGCCAGCAGCCGGCCGGGACAGGGGTTTGAGCAGTTCTTC. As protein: CASSRPGQGFEQFF.

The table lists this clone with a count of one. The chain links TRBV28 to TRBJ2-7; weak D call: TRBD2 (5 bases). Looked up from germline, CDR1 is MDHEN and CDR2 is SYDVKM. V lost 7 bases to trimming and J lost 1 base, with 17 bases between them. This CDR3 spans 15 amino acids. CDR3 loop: CASTGSERISYEQYF. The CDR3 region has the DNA TGTGCCAGCACCGGTAGCGAGAGGATTTCCTACGAGCAGTACTTC.

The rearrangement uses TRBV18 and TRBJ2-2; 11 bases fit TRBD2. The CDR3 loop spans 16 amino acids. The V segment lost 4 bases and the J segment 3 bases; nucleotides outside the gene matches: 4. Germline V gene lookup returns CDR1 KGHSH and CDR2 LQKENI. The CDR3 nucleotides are TGTGCCAGCTCACTACTAGCGGGAGCCGACACCGGGGAGCTGTTTTTT. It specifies CASSLLAGADTGELFF.

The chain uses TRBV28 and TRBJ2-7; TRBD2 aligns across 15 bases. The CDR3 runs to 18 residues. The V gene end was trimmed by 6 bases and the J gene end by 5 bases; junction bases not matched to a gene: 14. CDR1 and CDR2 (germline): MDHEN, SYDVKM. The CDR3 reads CASRRSGLAGGRVHEQYV. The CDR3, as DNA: TGTGCCAGCAGGCGCTCGGGACTAGCGGGAGGTAGGGTCCACGAGCAGTACGTC.